The 15 T cell receptor beta chains in this list originate from one sample, sequenced in a study of cytomegalovirus exposure and HLA in healthy donors. Measured with immunoSEQ multiplex PCR; TCRdb has only the in-frame clones, and not every one. The sample includes approximately 81,000 clones, roughly 93% seen only once; the top ten take 0.67%. Sequencing input: PBMCs. Receptors were obtained from a man between 18 and 29 years old in good health and CMV-seronegative.

The rearrangement joins TRBV13 to TRBJ1-1, with TRBD1 matching 7 bases. This CDR3 contains 14 residues. Germline CDR1 and CDR2: PRHDT and FYEKMQ (reference sequence). V shed 2 bases, J shed 4 bases, and the junction held 4 bases outside the gene matches. The CDR3 sequence is CASSLNRGFTEAFF. The CDR3 DNA reads TGTGCCAGCAGCTTAAACAGGGGTTTCACTGAAGCTTTCTTT.

As DNA, the CDR3 is TGTGCCAGCAGCGCGGACAGGGGTTATCATGGCTACACCTTC. Translating gives CASSADRGYHGYTF. The chain is built from TRBV5-4 and TRBJ1-2, with 9 bases lining up with TRBD1. Germline V gene data show CDR1 as SGHNT and CDR2 as YYREEE (reference sequence). The CDR3 is made up of 14 amino acids. V was pared by 4 bases and J by 6 bases, with 7 bases of the junction left unmatched.

The V gene is TRBV27, the J gene TRBJ1-1; D unclear. The CDR3 runs 14 residues. Per germline, CDR1 MNHEY and CDR2 SMNVEV (reference sequence). Between the trimmed V and J ends, which lost 3 bases and 3 bases, there was a span of 11 bases. The chain's CDR3 is CASSFFWRDTEAFF. Here the CDR3 DNA reads TGTGCCAGCAGTTTTTTTTGGAGGGACACTGAAGCTTTCTTT.

CDR3 DNA: TGTGCCAGCAGTAAAGGGGGCACCGGGGAGCTGTTTTTT. It is translated as CASSKGGTGELFF. The chain joins TRBV7-3 to TRBJ2-2; D may be TRBD1 (6 bases). Germline values: CDR1 SGHTA, CDR2 FQGTGA. This CDR3 is built from 13 residues. V lost 6 bases, J lost 4 bases, and 9 bases lay in between.

The rearrangement joins TRBV19 to TRBJ1-4, with a possible D match to TRBD1 (6 bases). The germline CDR1 and CDR2 sequences are LNHDA and SQIVND (reference sequence). V gave up 1 base and J gave up 8 bases, with 14 bases separating them. The CDR3 extends over 15 amino acids. CDR3 region: CASSIVQGRGEKLFF. The CDR3 DNA reads TGTGCCAGTAGTATAGTTCAGGGGAGAGGAGAAAAACTGTTTTTT.

The chain combines TRBV27 with TRBJ1-5; tentative D call: TRBD1 (6 bases). V was clipped by 6 bases and J by 7 bases, with 13 bases between them. CDR1 and CDR2 (germline): MNHEY, SMNVEV (reference sequence). This CDR3 has 13 amino acids. The CDR3 here is CASRYSGAQPQHF. For the CDR3, the DNA is TGTGCCAGCAGATATTCAGGGGCCCAGCCCCAGCATTTT.

With regard to this clone: One junction end disagrees with the germline gene, perhaps due to a read error. This chain joins TRBV7-9 and TRBJ2-7, with TRBD1 matching 7 bases. The CDR3 spans 12 residues. Germline lookup yields CDR1 SEHNR and CDR2 FQNEAQ (reference sequence). CDR3 nucleotides: TGTGCCAGCAGCACAGTTGACAGGGAATCGCACTTC. Amino acid sequence: CASSTVDRESHF. Drawing the rest from reference TRBV7-9 and TRBJ2-7, the complete variable domain is DTGVSQNPRHKITKRGQNVTFRCDPISEHNRLYWYRQTLGQGPEFLTYFQNEAQLEKSRLLSDRFSAERPKGSFSTLEIQRTEQGDSAMYLCASSTVDRESHFGPGTRLTVT.

The genes are TRBV30 and TRBJ2-2, with 12 nucleotides matching TRBD2. Losses at the gene ends were 6 bases for V and 5 bases for J; bases not matched to a gene: 16. The CDR3 is 18 residues long. The germline gives CDR1 GTSNPN, CDR2 SVGIG (reference sequence). This CDR3 reads CACPRGLAGFGATGELFF. The CDR3 DNA sequence: TGTGCCTGTCCACGGGGACTAGCGGGCTTTGGTGCTACCGGGGAGCTGTTTTTT.

V and J are TRBV19 and TRBJ1-4, with TRBD1 as a possible D gene (5 bases). The V end lost 6 bases, the J end lost 0 bases, and 11 bases lay between the germline ends. CDR3 length: 15 amino acids. CDR1 is LNHDA, CDR2 SQIVND, per germline (reference sequence). CDR3 sequence: CASRIRQSTNEKLFF. The DNA for the CDR3 is TGTGCCAGTAGAATAAGACAGTCAACTAATGAAAAACTGTTTTTT.

This sequence joins TRBV6-5 and TRBJ2-5, with unresolved D. CDR1 and CDR2 from the germline V gene are MNHEY and SVGAGI. CDR3 length equals 13 residues. V lost 5 bases and J lost 1, with 8 bases in between. CDR3 nucleotides: TGTGCCAGCAGTAATACAGTCCAAGAGACCCAGTACTTC. This sequence encodes CASSNTVQETQYF.

The chain uses TRBV6-5 and TRBJ1-1; TRBD1 aligns across 7 bases. Germline V gene data show CDR1 as MNHEY and CDR2 as SVGAGI. This CDR3 comprises 14 residues. Trimming removed 0 bases from V and 10 bases from J; junction bases left unmatched: 8. CDR3 sequence (DNA): TGTGCCAGCAGTTACTCGAGACAGGGATGGGCAGCTTTCTTT. This codes for CASSYSRQGWAAFF.

There are a few counts of this clone. The chain employs TRBV29-1 and TRBJ2-1; 14 bases agree with TRBD2. This CDR3 comprises 16 residues. With V trimmed by 7 bases and J by 7 bases, 12 bases remained unmatched. Germline CDR1 SQVTM, CDR2 ANQGSEA. The CDR3 protein is CSADIGTSGSQNEQFF. The CDR3 DNA reads TGCAGCGCCGATATCGGGACTAGCGGGAGTCAGAATGAGCAGTTCTTC.

J is TRBJ2-1 and V is TRBV7-2; 11 nucleotides align to TRBD2. This CDR3 region has 16 residues. Germline V gene sequence: CDR1 SGHTA, CDR2 FQGNSA. V gave up 6 bases and J gave up 7 bases; unmatched junction bases: 11. CDR3 sequence (DNA): TGTGCCAGCAGAGATATACTAGCGGGAGATCCGAATGAGCAGTTCTTC. Its translation: CASRDILAGDPNEQFF.

This chain links TRBV5-4 with TRBJ1-2; D might be TRBD1 (6 bases). The CDR3 sequence is 16 residues long. The germline gives CDR1 SGHNT, CDR2 YYREEE (reference sequence). V was clipped by 0 bases and J by 1 base, with 13 bases between them. In DNA, the CDR3 is TGTGCCAGCAGCTTGGCAGGGAGGGGGTTTAACTATGGCTACACCTTC. Its protein product is CASSLAGRGFNYGYTF.

This sequence joins TRBV5-1 and TRBJ1-2; TRBD1 agrees at 8 bases. The germline V gene has CDR1 SGHRS and CDR2 YFSETQ. This CDR3 is built from 14 residues. V was pared by 5 bases and J by 4 bases, with 7 bases of the junction left unmatched. The DNA of the CDR3 is TGCGCCAGCAGTCCGACAGGGGACCTCTATGGCTACACCTTC. Its translation: CASSPTGDLYGYTF.